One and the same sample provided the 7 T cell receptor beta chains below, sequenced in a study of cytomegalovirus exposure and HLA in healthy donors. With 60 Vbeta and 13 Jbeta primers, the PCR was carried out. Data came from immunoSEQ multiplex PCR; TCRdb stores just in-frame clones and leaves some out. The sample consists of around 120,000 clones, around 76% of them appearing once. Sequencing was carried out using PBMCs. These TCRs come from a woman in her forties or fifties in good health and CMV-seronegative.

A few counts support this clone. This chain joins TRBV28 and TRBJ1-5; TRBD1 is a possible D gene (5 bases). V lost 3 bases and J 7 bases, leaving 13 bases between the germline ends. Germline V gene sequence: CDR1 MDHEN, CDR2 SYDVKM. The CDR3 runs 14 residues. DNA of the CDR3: TGTGCCAGCAGTTTCCGCCGGACAAGCCAGCCCCAGCATTTT. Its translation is CASSFRRTSQPQHF.

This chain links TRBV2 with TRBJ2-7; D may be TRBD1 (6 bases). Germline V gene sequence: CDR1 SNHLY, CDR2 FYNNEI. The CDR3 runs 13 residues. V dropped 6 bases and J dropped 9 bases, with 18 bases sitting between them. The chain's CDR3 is CASRSGQSSVQYV. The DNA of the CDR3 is TGTGCCAGCAGGAGCGGACAGTCCTCCGTGCAGTACGTC.

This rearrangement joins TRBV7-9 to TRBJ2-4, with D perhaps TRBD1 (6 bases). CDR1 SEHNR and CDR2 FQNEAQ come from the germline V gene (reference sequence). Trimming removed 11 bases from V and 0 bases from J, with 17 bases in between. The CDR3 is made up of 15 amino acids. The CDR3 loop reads CASTKDSLAKNIQYF. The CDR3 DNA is TGTGCCTCGACCAAGGACAGTCTAGCCAAAAACATTCAGTACTTC.

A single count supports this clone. CDR3 protein: CASSYSGRALGETQYF. The CDR3 DNA is TGTGCCAGCAGCTATAGCGGGAGGGCCTTGGGAGAGACCCAGTACTTC. The V and J genes are TRBV7-2 and TRBJ2-5; TRBD2 matches 11 bases. Losses at the gene ends were 4 bases for V and 4 bases for J; bases not matched to a gene: 8. Germline CDR1 reads SGHTA; CDR2 reads FQGNSA. This CDR3 has 16 amino acids.

CDR3: CASGYSGTQRLGYTF. CDR3 coding DNA: TGTGCCAGCGGGTATAGCGGGACACAGAGGTTGGGCTACACCTTC. This chain connects TRBV6-5 to TRBJ1-2, with a tentative D call TRBD1 (6 bases). Between the trimmed V and J ends, which lost 8 bases and 8 bases, there was a span of 24 bases. The CDR3 covers 15 residues. CDR1 is MNHEY, CDR2 SVGAGI, per germline.

DNA for the CDR3: TGTGCCAGCAGCGCACCGCTGACAGGGTTAAACACCATATATTTT. This gives the protein CASSAPLTGLNTIYF. The chain carries TRBV7-9 and TRBJ1-3; 7 bases agree with TRBD1. Germline loops: CDR1 SEHNR, CDR2 FQNEAQ (reference sequence). J gave up 6 bases and V 5 bases, and 10 bases lay outside the gene matches. The CDR3 is made up of 15 amino acids. The variable domain in full, with the rest retrieved from reference TRBV7-9 and TRBJ1-3, is DTGVSQNPRHKITKRGQNVTFRCDPISEHNRLYWYRQTLGQGPEFLTYFQNEAQLEKSRLLSDRFSAERPKGSFSTLEIQRTEQGDSAMYLCASSAPLTGLNTIYFGEGSWLTVV.

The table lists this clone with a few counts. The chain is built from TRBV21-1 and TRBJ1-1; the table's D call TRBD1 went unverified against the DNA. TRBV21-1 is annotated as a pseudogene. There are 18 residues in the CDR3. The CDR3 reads CASSKIAGQGALNTEAFF. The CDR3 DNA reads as TGTGCCAGCAGCAAAATAGCAGGCCAGGGGGCATTGAACACTGAAGCTTTCTTT.